This T cell receptor (beta chain) derives from a study of T cells in Graves' hyperthyroidism and ophthalmopathy. Study-level findings and limits: The model anticipated ophthalmopathy a median approximately 6.7 months pre-onset. The blood repertoire included most of the expanded thyroid clonotypes above 0.001.

CDR3 length: 15 amino acids. The germline CDR1 and CDR2 sequences are MDHEN and SYDVKM. V was trimmed by 5 bases and J by 4 bases, leaving 17 bases between them. Ten or more counts support this clonotype. The antigen is unknown. Each diagnosis drew on symptoms, thyroxine, TRAb, thyroid ultrasound and orbital computed tomography findings. Ahead of any ophthalmopathy symptoms, the blood sample was obtained at the first diagnosis of hyperthyroidism. Template material for amplifying TCR beta CDR3 regions consisted of RNA transcripts. With the HTBI primer set, the TCR CDR3 went through a first round of RT-PCR. TCRdb processed the multiplex PCR reads anew with MiXCR; each CDR3 protein has one entry. The top ten hold 30% to 35% of the sample, which has more than 300,000 distinct CDR3 sequences, about a sixth seen once.

Sequenced: blood. The chain combines TRBV28 with TRBJ1-1; a weak D match, TRBD1 (5 bases). The TCR sequence derives from a woman in her twenties or thirties with Graves' hyperthyroidism that later progressed to Graves' ophthalmopathy. The CDR3 loop reads CASSIRGEVGTEAFF. The CDR3 DNA is TGTGCCAGCAGTATCCGGGGGGAGGTCGGCACTGAAGCTTTCTTT. Drawing the rest from reference TRBV28 and TRBJ1-1, the complete variable domain is DVKVTQSSRYLVKRTGEKVFLECVQDMDHENMFWYRQDPGLGLRLIYFSYDVKMKEKGDIPEGYSVSREKKERFSLILESASTNQTSMYLCASSIRGEVGTEAFFGQGTRLTVV.